This T cell receptor beta chain is from a study of blood T cell repertoires in COVID-19. Overall study context: The United States, Italy and Spain were the sources of the acute and convalescent COVID-19 samples. PBMCs, B-cell-depleted T cells, or T cells provided the cDNA or gDNA that made up the material.

Authors' data handling: Estimates of nucleated cell counts were drawn from the amplification of reference gene primers. Produced via immunoSEQ multiplex PCR; TCRdb's table is partial and in-frame only. V, J and clone size are those of that table, while D and trimming were read from the DNA. The data hold roughly 700,000 clones, with 85% to 90% observed a single time. J lost 2 bases, V lost 5 bases, and 8 bases had no gene match. Germline V CDR1 and CDR2: SGHKS, YYEKEE (reference sequence). This CDR3 has 15 amino acids. The origin of this receptor is a woman aged 18-30 years with acute or convalescent COVID-19. The source material was peripheral blood. The chain is built from TRBV5-5 and TRBJ1-1, with 8 bases lining up with TRBD1. CDR3 in amino acids: CASRPGQGPNTEAFF. The CDR3 DNA reads as TGTGCCAGCAGACCCGGACAGGGTCCAAACACTGAAGCTTTCTTT.